These T cell receptor beta chains were read from a single sample in a study of Ad26.COV2.S vaccination and SARS-CoV-2 variants. Assay: immunoSEQ multiplex PCR; the TCRdb copy retains only in-frame clones and omits some. Of fewer than 500,000 clones in the sample, roughly nine tenths are singletons; the top ten hold about 2.7%. The material sequenced was peripheral blood, taken in a trial of Ad26.COV2.S vaccine versus placebo. The receptors derive from a person between 18 and 60 years old who received the Ad26.COV2.S COVID-19 vaccine or a placebo. CDR3s include the opening cysteine and the closing phenylalanine or tryptophan. D genes are given only for firm matches. Where a row states a size, it is once, few, many or the class of an expanded clone; other rows omit it.

TRBJ2-7 | - | TRBV20-1 | 11 | - | CSATTGTNDYF | TGCAGTGCTACGACCGGGACAAACGATTACTTC
TRBJ1-2 | - | TRBV19 | 13 | - | CASSIRQGYGYTF | TGTGCCAGTAGTATACGTCAGGGCTATGGCTACACCTTC
TRBJ2-7 | - | TRBV11-2 | 16 | TRBD2 | CASSLPQRGRTYEQYF | TGTGCCAGCAGCTTACCCCAGCGGGGGCGAACCTACGAGCAGTACTTC
TRBJ2-7 | once | TRBV2 | 12 | - | CASSRFSYEQYF | TGTGCCAGCAGTAGATTCTCCTACGAGCAGTACTTC
TRBJ2-2 | - | TRBV5-8 | 16 | - | CASSPPTWWTGEELFF | TGTGCCAGCAGCCCTCCGACATGGTGGACCGGGGAGGAGCTGTTTTTT
TRBJ1-1 | - | TRBV7-2 | 13 | - | CASSFQRLTEAFF | TGTGCCAGCAGCTTCCAGAGATTAACTGAAGCTTTCTTT
TRBJ1-4 | once | TRBV4-3 | 16 | TRBD1 | CARTSTGGGINEKLFF | TGCGCCAGAACATCAACAGGGGGGGGCATAAATGAAAAACTGTTTTTT
TRBJ2-1 | - | TRBV5-1 | 11 | - | CASSALREQFF | TGCGCCAGCAGCGCCCTAAGGGAGCAGTTCTTC
TRBJ2-6 | - | TRBV7-2 | 17 | - | CASSFRRAGSGANVLTF | TGTGCCAGCAGCTTTAGAAGGGCGGGGTCTGGGGCCAACGTCCTGACTTTC
TRBJ2-1 | - | TRBV5-6 | 16 | - | CASSLNPGPPYNEQFF | TGTGCCAGCAGCTTGAACCCTGGCCCCCCCTACAATGAGCAGTTCTTC
TRBJ2-3 | - | TRBV19 | 15 | - | CASTRDWASTDTQYF | TGTGCCAGTACCCGGGACTGGGCTAGCACAGATACGCAGTATTTT
TRBJ2-1 | - | TRBV5-1 | 15 | - | CASSLDPDTYNEQFF | TGCGCCAGCAGCTTGGATCCGGACACTTACAATGAGCAGTTCTTC
TRBJ1-1 | - | TRBV5-1 | 15 | TRBD1 | CASSPMGQMNTEAFF | TGCGCCAGCAGCCCTATGGGACAGATGAACACTGAAGCTTTCTTT